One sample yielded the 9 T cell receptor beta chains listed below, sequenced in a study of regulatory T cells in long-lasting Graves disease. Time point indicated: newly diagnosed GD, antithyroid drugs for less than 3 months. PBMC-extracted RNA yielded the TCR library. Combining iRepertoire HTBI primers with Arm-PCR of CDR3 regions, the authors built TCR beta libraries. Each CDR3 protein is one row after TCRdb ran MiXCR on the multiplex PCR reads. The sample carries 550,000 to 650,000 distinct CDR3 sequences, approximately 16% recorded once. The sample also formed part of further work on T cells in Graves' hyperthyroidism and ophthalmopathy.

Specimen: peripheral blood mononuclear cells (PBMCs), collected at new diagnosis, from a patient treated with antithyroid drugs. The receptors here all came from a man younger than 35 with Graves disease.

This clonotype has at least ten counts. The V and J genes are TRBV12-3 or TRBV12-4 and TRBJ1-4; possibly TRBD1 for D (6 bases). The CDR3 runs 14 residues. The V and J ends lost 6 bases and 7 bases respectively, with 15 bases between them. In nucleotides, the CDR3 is TGTGCCAGCAGCCAACAGGGCGGCTTTGAAAAACTGTTTTTT. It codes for CASSQQGGFEKLFF.

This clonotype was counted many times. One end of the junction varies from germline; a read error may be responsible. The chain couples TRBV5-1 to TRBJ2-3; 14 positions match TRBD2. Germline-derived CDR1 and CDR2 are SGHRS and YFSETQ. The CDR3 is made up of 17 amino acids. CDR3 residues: CASSLRLAGGSTDTQYF. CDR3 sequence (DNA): TGTGCCAGCAGCTTAAGACTAGCGGGAGGGAGCACAGATACGCAGTATTTT.

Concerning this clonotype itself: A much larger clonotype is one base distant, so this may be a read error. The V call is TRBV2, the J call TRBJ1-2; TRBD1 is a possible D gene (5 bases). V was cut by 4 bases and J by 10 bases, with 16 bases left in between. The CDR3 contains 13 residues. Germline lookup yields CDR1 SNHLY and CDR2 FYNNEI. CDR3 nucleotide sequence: TGTGCCAGCAGTGTAGGCAGGGTGGATGACTACACCTTC. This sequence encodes CASSVGRVDDYTF.

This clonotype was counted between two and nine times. Written as DNA, the CDR3 is TGTGCCTGGAGTGACAGTAATGAAAAACTGTTTTTT. Its translation is CAWSDSNEKLFF. The rearrangement links TRBV30 to TRBJ1-4; no clear D gene. This CDR3 spans 12 amino acids. Germline V gene sequence: CDR1 GTSNPN, CDR2 SVGIG (reference sequence). Trimming took 1 base from V and 4 from J, leaving 4 bases between them.

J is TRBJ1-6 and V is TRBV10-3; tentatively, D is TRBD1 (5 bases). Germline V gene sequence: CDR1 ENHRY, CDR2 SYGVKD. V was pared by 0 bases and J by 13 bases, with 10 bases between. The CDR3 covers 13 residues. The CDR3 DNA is TGTGCCATCAGTGAGTCGGGTAGGGACCCCCTCCACTTT. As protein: CAISESGRDPLHF.

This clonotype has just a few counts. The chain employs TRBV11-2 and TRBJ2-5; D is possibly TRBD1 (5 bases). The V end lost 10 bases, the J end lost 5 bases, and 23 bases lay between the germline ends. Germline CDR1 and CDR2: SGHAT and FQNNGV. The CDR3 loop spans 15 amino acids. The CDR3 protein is CATKRRQGGVETQYF. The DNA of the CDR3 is TGTGCCACCAAACGCCGGCAGGGTGGAGTCGAGACCCAGTACTTC.

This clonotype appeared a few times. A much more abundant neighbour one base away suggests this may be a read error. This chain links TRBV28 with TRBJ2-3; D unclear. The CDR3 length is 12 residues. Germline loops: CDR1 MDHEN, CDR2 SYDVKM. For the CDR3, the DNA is TGTGCCGGCAGCCCAAGACGAGATACGCAGTATTTT. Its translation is CAGSPRRDTQYF.

In DNA form, the CDR3 reads TGTGCCAGCAGTGAGGGGGACAGTTGGATGAACACTGAAGCTTTCTTT. Protein product: CASSEGDSWMNTEAFF. The rearrangement uses TRBV2 and TRBJ1-1; 7 bases align to TRBD1. From germline, CDR1 is SNHLY and CDR2 FYNNEI. V lost 3 bases, J lost 0 bases, and 7 bases stayed unmatched. The CDR3 consists of 16 residues.

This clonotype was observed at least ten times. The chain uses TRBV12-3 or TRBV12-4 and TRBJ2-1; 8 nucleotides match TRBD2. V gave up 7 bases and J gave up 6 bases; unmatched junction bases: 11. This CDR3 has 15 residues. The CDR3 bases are TGTGCCAGCACCCCATCAGACGGGAGGGCCAATGAGCAGTTCTTC. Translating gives CASTPSDGRANEQFF.